This T cell receptor beta chain derives from a study of T cell responses to AZD1222 COVID-19 vaccine. General study points: Regions 160-218 and 743-854 held dominance among vaccine-associated CD4 TCRs, which spanned spike. Samples come after the peak T cell response, not at day 14. In a largely white British group with more females than males, clonal diversity was possibly underestimated.

A remark on this clone: Its antigen is still unknown.

In germline, CDR1 is KGHSH, CDR2 LQKENI. After removal of 6 bases from V and 7 bases from J, the junction contained 15 bases not matched to a gene. CDR3 length equals 18 residues. Repertoires were generated with immunoSEQ multiplex PCR, while TCRdb's copy carries only in-frame clones and drops some. The sample contains about 150,000 clones, about 85% of which appear only once. The sample consisted of peripheral blood, taken after recovery from COVID-19. The source is an adult who had recovered from COVID-19. V and J are TRBV18 and TRBJ2-1; 13 nucleotides match TRBD2. CDR3 protein: CASSRGTSGGAGKNEQFF. For the CDR3, the DNA is TGTGCCAGCTCCCGGGGCACTAGCGGGGGGGCCGGAAAGAATGAGCAGTTCTTC. The variable domain in full, with the rest retrieved from reference TRBV18 and TRBJ2-1, is NAGVMQNPRHLVRRRGQEARLRCSPMKGHSHVYWYRQLPEEGLKFMVYLQKENIIDESGMPKERFSAEFPKEGPSILRIQQVVRGDSAAYFCASSRGTSGGAGKNEQFFGPGTRLTVL.